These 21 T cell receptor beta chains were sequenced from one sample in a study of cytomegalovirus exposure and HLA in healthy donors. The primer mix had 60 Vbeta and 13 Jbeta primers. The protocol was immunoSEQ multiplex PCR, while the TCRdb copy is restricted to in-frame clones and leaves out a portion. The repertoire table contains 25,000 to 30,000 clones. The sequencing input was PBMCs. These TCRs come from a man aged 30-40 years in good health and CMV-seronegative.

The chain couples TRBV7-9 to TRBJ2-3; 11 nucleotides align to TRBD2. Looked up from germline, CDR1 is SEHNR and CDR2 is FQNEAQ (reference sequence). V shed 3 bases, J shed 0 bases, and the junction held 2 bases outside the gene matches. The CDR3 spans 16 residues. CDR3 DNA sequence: TGTGCCAGCAGCTTTACTAGCGGGGGTAGCACAGATACGCAGTATTTT. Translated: CASSFTSGGSTDTQYF.

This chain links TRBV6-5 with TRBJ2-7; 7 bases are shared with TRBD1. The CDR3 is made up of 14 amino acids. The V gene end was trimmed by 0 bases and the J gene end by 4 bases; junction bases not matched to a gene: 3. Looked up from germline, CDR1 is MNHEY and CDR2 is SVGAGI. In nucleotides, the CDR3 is TGTGCCAGCAGTTACTCCGGGACAGAATACGAGCAGTACTTC. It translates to CASSYSGTEYEQYF.

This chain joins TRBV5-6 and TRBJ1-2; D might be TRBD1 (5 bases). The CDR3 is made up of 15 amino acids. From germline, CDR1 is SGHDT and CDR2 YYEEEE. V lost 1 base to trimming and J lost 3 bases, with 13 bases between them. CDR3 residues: CASSLIPPGDYGYTF. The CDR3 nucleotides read TGTGCCAGCAGCTTGATCCCCCCGGGGGACTATGGCTACACCTTC. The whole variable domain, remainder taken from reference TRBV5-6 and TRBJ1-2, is DAGVTQSPTHLIKTRGQQVTLRCSPKSGHDTVSWYQQALGQGPQFIFQYYEEEERQRGNFPDRFSGHQFPNYSSELNVNALLLGDSALYLCASSLIPPGDYGYTFGSGTRLTVV.

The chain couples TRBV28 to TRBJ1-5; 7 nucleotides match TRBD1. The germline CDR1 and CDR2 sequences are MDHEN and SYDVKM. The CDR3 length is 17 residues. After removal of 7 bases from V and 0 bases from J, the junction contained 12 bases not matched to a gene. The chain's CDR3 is CASTLPVGQSSNQPQHF. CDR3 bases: TGTGCCAGCACTCTTCCCGTGGGACAGAGTAGCAATCAGCCCCAGCATTTT.

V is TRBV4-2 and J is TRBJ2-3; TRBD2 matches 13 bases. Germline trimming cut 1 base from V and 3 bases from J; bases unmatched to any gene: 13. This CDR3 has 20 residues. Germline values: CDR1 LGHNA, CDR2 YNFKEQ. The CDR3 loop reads CASSQALAGGPSRTTDTQYF. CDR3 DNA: TGTGCCAGCAGCCAAGCACTAGCGGGAGGGCCGAGTAGGACGACAGATACGCAGTATTTT.

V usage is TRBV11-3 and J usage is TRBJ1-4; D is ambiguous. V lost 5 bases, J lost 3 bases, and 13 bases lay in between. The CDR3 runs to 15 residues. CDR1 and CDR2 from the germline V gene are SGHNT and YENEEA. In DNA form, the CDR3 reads TGTGCCAGCAGCCTACACAACGAGGCTAATGAAAAACTGTTTTTT. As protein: CASSLHNEANEKLFF.

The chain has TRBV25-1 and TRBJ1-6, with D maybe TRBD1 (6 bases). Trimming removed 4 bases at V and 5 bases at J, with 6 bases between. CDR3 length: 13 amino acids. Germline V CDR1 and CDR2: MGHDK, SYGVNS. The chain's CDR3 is CASSGQDNSPLHF. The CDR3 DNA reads TGTGCCAGCAGTGGACAGGATAATTCACCCCTCCACTTT.

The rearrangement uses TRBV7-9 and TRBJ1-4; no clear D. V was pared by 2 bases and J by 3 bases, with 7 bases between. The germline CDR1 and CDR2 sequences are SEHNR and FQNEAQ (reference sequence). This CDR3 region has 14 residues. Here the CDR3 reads CASSLRRANEKLFF. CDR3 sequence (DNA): TGTGCCAGCAGCTTAAGGAGGGCTAATGAAAAACTGTTTTTT.

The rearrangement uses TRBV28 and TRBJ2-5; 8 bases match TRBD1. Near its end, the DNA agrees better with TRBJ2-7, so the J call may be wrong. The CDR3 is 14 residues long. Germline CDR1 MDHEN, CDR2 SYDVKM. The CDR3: CASNGQGDSYEQYF. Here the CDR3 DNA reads TGTGCCAGCAACGGACAGGGAGACTCCTACGAGCAGTACTTC.

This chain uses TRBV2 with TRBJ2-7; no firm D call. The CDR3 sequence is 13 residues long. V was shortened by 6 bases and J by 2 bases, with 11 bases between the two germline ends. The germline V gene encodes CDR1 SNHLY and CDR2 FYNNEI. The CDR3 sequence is CASRTTKTYEQYF. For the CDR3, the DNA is TGTGCCAGCAGGACGACAAAAACCTACGAGCAGTACTTC.

The CDR3 DNA reads as TGTGCCAGCAGTCGAGGGGACACCATCTCCTACGAGCAGTACTTC. Its translation is CASSRGDTISYEQYF. This sequence joins TRBV28 and TRBJ2-7, with a tentative D call TRBD1 (6 bases). The germline gives CDR1 MDHEN, CDR2 SYDVKM. The CDR3 is made up of 15 amino acids. Trimming pared 5 bases from V and 0 bases from J, leaving 14 bases between.

CDR3 amino acids: CASSVAGGPLDTQYF. CDR3 nucleotides: TGTGCCAGCAGCGTAGCGGGGGGGCCTCTCGATACGCAGTATTTT. This chain joins TRBV9 and TRBJ2-3, with 8 bases fitting TRBD2. The CDR3 runs 15 residues. Germline-derived CDR1 and CDR2 are SGDLS and YYNGEE. V lost 0 bases, J lost 6 bases, and 6 bases stayed unmatched.

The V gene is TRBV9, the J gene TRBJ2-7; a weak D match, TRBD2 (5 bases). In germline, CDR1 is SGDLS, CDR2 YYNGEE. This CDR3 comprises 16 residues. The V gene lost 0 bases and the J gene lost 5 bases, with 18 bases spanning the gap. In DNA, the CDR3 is TGTGCCAGCAGCGTAGGGTTAGGACTCCTAGCCAACGAGCAGTACTTC. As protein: CASSVGLGLLANEQYF.

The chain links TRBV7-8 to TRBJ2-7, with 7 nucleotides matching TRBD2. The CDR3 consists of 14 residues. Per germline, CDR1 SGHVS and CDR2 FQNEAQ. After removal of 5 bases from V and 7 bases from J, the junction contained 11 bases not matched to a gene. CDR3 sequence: CASSAGVARGEQYF. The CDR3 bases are TGTGCCAGCAGCGCTGGGGTAGCGCGGGGGGAGCAGTACTTC.

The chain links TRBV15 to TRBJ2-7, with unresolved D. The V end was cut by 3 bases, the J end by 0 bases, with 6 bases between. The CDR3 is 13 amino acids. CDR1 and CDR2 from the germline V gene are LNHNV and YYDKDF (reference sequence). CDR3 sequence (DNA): TGTGCCACCAGCAGTCCGAGCTCCTACGAGCAGTACTTC. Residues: CATSSPSSYEQYF.

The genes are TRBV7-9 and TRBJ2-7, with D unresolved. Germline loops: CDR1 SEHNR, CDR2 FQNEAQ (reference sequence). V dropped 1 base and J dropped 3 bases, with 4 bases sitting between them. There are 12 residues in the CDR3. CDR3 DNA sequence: TGTGCCAGCAGCTTAGGAGTCTACGAGCAGTACTTC. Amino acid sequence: CASSLGVYEQYF.

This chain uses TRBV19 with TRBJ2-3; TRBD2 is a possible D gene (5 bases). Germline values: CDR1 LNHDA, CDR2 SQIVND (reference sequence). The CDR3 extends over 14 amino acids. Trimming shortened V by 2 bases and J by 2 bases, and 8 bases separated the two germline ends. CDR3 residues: CASSIMLATDTQYF. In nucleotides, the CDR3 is TGTGCCAGTAGTATAATGCTAGCCACAGATACGCAGTATTTT.

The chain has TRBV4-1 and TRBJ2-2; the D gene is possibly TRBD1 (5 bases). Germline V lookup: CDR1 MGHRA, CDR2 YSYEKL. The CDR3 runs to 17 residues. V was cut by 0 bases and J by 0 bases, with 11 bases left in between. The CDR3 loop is CASSQDGAGTNTGELFF. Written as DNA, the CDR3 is TGCGCCAGCAGCCAAGATGGGGCAGGGACGAACACCGGGGAGCTGTTTTTT.

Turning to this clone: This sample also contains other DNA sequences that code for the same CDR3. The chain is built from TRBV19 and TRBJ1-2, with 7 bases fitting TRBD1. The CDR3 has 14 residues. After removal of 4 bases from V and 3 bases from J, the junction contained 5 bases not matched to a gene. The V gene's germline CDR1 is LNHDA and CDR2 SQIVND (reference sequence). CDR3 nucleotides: TGTGCCAGTAGTAGGGACAGACGGGACTATGGCTACACCTTC. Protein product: CASSRDRRDYGYTF.

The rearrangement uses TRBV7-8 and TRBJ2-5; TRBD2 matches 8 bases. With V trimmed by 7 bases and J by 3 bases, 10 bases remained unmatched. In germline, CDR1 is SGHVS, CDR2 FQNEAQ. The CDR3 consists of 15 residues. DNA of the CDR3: TGTGCCAGCACCTTGGGGCGGGGGGTGAAAGAGACCCAGTACTTC. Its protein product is CASTLGRGVKETQYF.

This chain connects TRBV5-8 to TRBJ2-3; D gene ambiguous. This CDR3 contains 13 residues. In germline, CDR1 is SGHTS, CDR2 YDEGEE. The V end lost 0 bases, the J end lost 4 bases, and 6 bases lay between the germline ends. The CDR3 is CASSLGRSDTQYF. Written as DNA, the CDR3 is TGTGCCAGCAGCTTGGGCAGGTCAGATACGCAGTATTTT. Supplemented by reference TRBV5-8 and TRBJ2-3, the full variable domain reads EAGVTQSPTHLIKTRGQQATLRCSPISGHTSVYWYQQALGLGLQFLLWYDEGEERNRGNFPPRFSGRQFPNYSSELNVNALELEDSALYLCASSLGRSDTQYFGPGTRLTVL.